This T cell receptor beta chain was found in a study of CD8 T cells in Susac syndrome. When the RNA was reverse transcribed, random hexamers were used with an input of roughly 0.5 to 1 ug. MiXCR, run by TCRdb on the immunoSEQ multiplex PCR reads, gives a single entry per CDR3 protein. The sample lists 250,000 to 300,000 distinct CDR3 sequences; 70% to 90% were seen once. This TCR came from a human donor with multiple sclerosis. Material: CD8+ T cells from PBMCs.

The CDR3 region has the DNA TGTGCCAGCAGCTTAAGCGCTACCGCCTACGAGCAGTACTTC. This codes for CASSLSATAYEQYF. The genes are TRBV11-2 and TRBJ2-7; no clear D gene. Per the germline V gene, CDR1 is SGHAT and CDR2 is FQNNGV. The germline V and J ends were trimmed by 2 bases and 2 bases, with 10 bases remaining between them. The CDR3 length is 14 residues.